This is a list of T cell receptor beta chains from one sample in a study of blood T cell repertoires in COVID-19. Here immunoSEQ multiplex PCR was the method, and the copy in TCRdb shows in-frame clones only, minus some. This sample has roughly 230,000 clones, with roughly 84% found just once. The sample taken for sequencing was PBMCs or T cells enriched from blood (not recorded which). These TCRs come from a woman aged 45-65 years who had been exposed to COVID-19. Each CDR3 is given with its conserved first and last residue. A D gene is named only where the DNA matches it firmly. Size values are once, few and many counts, or a class for expanded clones, and some rows have none.

J: TRBJ2-2; D: -; size: -; V: TRBV7-3; CDR3: CASSLLNTGELFF; DNA: TGTGCCAGCAGCTTATTAAACACCGGGGAGCTGTTTTTT
J: TRBJ1-6; D: -; size: -; V: TRBV6-4; CDR3: CASTARWGVSESPLHF; DNA: TGTGCCAGCACCGCTCGTTGGGGCGTATCGGAATCACCCCTCCACTTT
J: TRBJ2-7; D: TRBD2; size: few; V: TRBV5-1; CDR3: CASSSFSGASYEQYF; DNA: TGCGCCAGCAGCTCCTTTAGCGGGGCCTCCTACGAGCAGTACTTC
J: TRBJ2-7; D: TRBD1; size: few; V: TRBV7-2; CDR3: CASSLGQTTYEQYF; DNA: TGTGCCAGCAGCTTGGGACAGACTACCTACGAGCAGTACTTC
J: TRBJ1-1; D: TRBD1; size: many; V: TRBV7-2; CDR3: CASSFSGTGGDSAFF; DNA: TGTGCCAGCAGCTTCTCAGGGACAGGGGGCGATTCAGCTTTCTTT
J: TRBJ1-1; D: TRBD1; size: -; V: TRBV27; CDR3: CASSLYDRVGTEAFF; DNA: TGTGCCAGCAGTTTATACGACAGGGTAGGGACTGAAGCTTTCTTT
J: TRBJ2-3; D: TRBD2; size: once; V: TRBV4-3; CDR3: CASSQSGPGTSGGDTQYF; DNA: TGCGCCAGCAGCCAATCCGGACCGGGGACTAGCGGGGGAGATACGCAGTATTTT
J: TRBJ1-1; D: -; size: -; V: TRBV5-1; CDR3: CASSFGLNTEAFF; DNA: TGCGCCAGCAGCTTTGGCCTGAACACTGAAGCTTTCTTT
J: TRBJ1-1; D: -; size: few; V: TRBV7-9; CDR3: CASSPPVAGSATEAFF; DNA: TGTGCCAGCAGCCCCCCCGTCGCAGGGTCTGCCACTGAAGCTTTCTTT
J: TRBJ1-3; D: -; size: -; V: TRBV19; CDR3: CASSMQQLTGNTIYF; DNA: TGTGCCAGTAGTATGCAACAGCTTACTGGAAACACCATATATTTT
J: TRBJ2-2; D: TRBD2; size: -; V: TRBV3-1/TRBV3-2; CDR3: CASSRRTSGSTGELFF; DNA: TGTGCCAGCAGCAGGAGGACTAGCGGGAGCACCGGGGAGCTGTTTTTT
J: TRBJ2-7; D: -; size: -; V: TRBV27; CDR3: CASSSSPLVYEQYF; DNA: TGTGCCAGCAGTTCGAGTCCCCTAGTCTACGAGCAGTACTTC
J: TRBJ1-2; D: -; size: -; V: TRBV30; CDR3: CASPAGYGYTF; DNA: TGTGCCTCGCCGGCAGGGTATGGCTACACCTTC
J: TRBJ2-3; D: -; size: -; V: TRBV9; CDR3: CASSVNFLDTQYF; DNA: TGTGCCAGCAGCGTGAACTTTTTAGATACGCAGTATTTT
J: TRBJ2-5; D: -; size: -; V: TRBV7-2; CDR3: CASLRAMGETQYF; DNA: TGTGCCAGCCTCAGGGCGATGGGAGAGACCCAGTACTTC
J: TRBJ1-1; D: -; size: -; V: TRBV11-2; CDR3: CASSQLDTTKAFF; DNA: TGTGCCAGCAGCCAACTGGACACTACAAAAGCTTTCTTT
J: TRBJ2-1; D: TRBD1; size: -; V: TRBV4-2; CDR3: CASSQGDRGHNEQFF; DNA: TGTGCCAGCAGCCAAGGTGACAGGGGCCACAATGAGCAGTTCTTC
J: TRBJ2-1; D: TRBD2; size: -; V: TRBV19; CDR3: CASSIGSGGALEQFF; DNA: TGTGCCAGTAGTATAGGAAGCGGGGGGGCCCTTGAGCAGTTCTTC
J: TRBJ1-6; D: -; size: -; V: TRBV19; CDR3: CASSTTGSSYNSPLHF; DNA: TGTGCCAGTAGCACTACAGGGAGCTCCTATAATTCACCCCTCCACTTT
J: TRBJ1-6; D: TRBD1; size: -; V: TRBV19; CDR3: CASSSAGGNSPLHF; DNA: TGTGCCAGTAGTAGCGCAGGGGGAAATTCACCCCTCCACTTT
J: TRBJ2-4; D: -; size: -; V: TRBV10-2; CDR3: CASTPGGQSQYF; DNA: TGCGCCAGCACCCCTGGAGGCCAATCTCAGTACTTC
J: TRBJ2-3; D: TRBD1; size: once; V: TRBV7-6; CDR3: CASSQQGASTDTQYF; DNA: TGTGCCAGCAGCCAACAGGGGGCTAGCACAGATACGCAGTATTTT
J: TRBJ2-1; D: TRBD2; size: once; V: TRBV7-7; CDR3: CASSLTSGWTNEQFF; DNA: TGTGCCAGCAGCTTGACTAGCGGATGGACCAATGAGCAGTTCTTC
J: TRBJ2-7; D: TRBD1; size: -; V: TRBV19; CDR3: CASSISEGGNYEQYF; DNA: TGTGCCAGTAGTATTTCAGAAGGGGGCAATTACGAGCAGTACTTC
J: TRBJ2-5; D: TRBD2; size: -; V: TRBV29-1; CDR3: CSVAGLAGGGTQYF; DNA: TGCAGCGTTGCGGGGCTAGCGGGGGGAGGGACCCAGTACTTC
J: TRBJ2-5; D: -; size: -; V: TRBV5-6; CDR3: CATTAGPSQETQYF; DNA: TGTGCGACCACAGCGGGCCCAAGCCAAGAGACCCAGTACTTC
J: TRBJ1-1; D: -; size: -; V: TRBV29-1; CDR3: CSASQGRGEAFF; DNA: TGCAGCGCAAGCCAGGGCAGGGGTGAAGCTTTCTTT
J: TRBJ1-2; D: -; size: -; V: TRBV3-1/TRBV3-2; CDR3: CASSQRGGGYTF; DNA: TGTGCCAGCAGCCAAAGAGGGGGAGGCTACACCTTC
J: TRBJ1-5; D: -; size: -; V: TRBV7-9; CDR3: CASSLAGARGDQPQHF; DNA: TGTGCCAGCAGCTTAGCGGGGGCCAGGGGAGATCAGCCCCAGCATTTT
J: TRBJ1-5; D: TRBD1; size: -; V: TRBV3-1/TRBV3-2; CDR3: CASSPGTGGQPQHF; DNA: TGTGCCAGCAGCCCAGGGACAGGGGGTCAGCCCCAGCATTTT
J: TRBJ1-5; D: -; size: few; V: TRBV7-3; CDR3: CASSFAGQPQHF; DNA: TGTGCCAGCAGCTTTGCAGGACAGCCCCAGCATTTT
J: TRBJ1-1; D: TRBD1; size: -; V: TRBV10-3; CDR3: CAIREAPPGGTEAFF; DNA: TGTGCCATCAGGGAGGCACCGCCAGGGGGCACTGAAGCTTTCTTT
J: TRBJ2-7; D: TRBD2; size: -; V: TRBV5-1; CDR3: CASSLDGLGGYEQYF; DNA: TGCGCCAGCAGCTTGGACGGACTAGGAGGGTACGAGCAGTACTTC
J: TRBJ2-7; D: TRBD1; size: -; V: TRBV30; CDR3: CAWNKGTGTYEQYF; DNA: TGTGCCTGGAATAAGGGGACAGGGACCTACGAGCAGTACTTC
J: TRBJ1-5; D: -; size: -; V: TRBV19; CDR3: CASSADRAQHF; DNA: TGTGCCAGTAGTGCCGACCGGGCCCAGCATTTT
J: TRBJ1-2; D: TRBD1; size: -; V: TRBV27; CDR3: CASSLTGGGYGYTF; DNA: TGTGCCAGCAGTCTGACAGGGGGCGGATATGGCTACACCTTC
J: TRBJ2-5; D: TRBD1; size: -; V: TRBV14; CDR3: CASSRWTGQETQYF; DNA: TGTGCCAGCAGCCGATGGACAGGCCAAGAGACCCAGTACTTC
J: TRBJ1-1; D: -; size: -; V: TRBV11-1; CDR3: CASRLRLGRNTEAFF; DNA: TGTGCCAGCAGGCTCCGGCTGGGCAGGAACACTGAAGCTTTCTTT
J: TRBJ1-3; D: TRBD1; size: -; V: TRBV30; CDR3: CAWSPTGIFRNTIYF; DNA: TGTGCCTGGAGCCCGACAGGGATTTTTAGAAACACCATATATTTT
J: TRBJ1-2; D: -; size: -; V: TRBV18; CDR3: CASSPPVRDWSYGYTF; DNA: TGTGCCAGCTCACCACCGGTTCGGGATTGGAGCTATGGCTACACCTTC
J: TRBJ2-2; D: TRBD1; size: -; V: TRBV7-6; CDR3: CASSPLTGGFTGELFF; DNA: TGTGCCAGCAGCCCGTTAACAGGGGGCTTTACCGGGGAGCTGTTTTTT
J: TRBJ1-3; D: -; size: -; V: TRBV15; CDR3: CATSRDTGSGNTIYF; DNA: TGTGCCACCAGCAGAGATACAGGGTCCGGAAACACCATATATTTT
J: TRBJ1-1; D: -; size: -; V: TRBV15; CDR3: CATSRDSGQFAEAFF; DNA: TGTGCCACCAGCAGAGATTCCGGACAGTTCGCTGAAGCTTTCTTT
J: TRBJ2-7; D: -; size: -; V: TRBV19; CDR3: CASSIATDYYEQYF; DNA: TGTGCCAGTAGTATCGCGACAGATTACTACGAGCAGTACTTC
J: TRBJ1-6; D: -; size: -; V: TRBV7-9; CDR3: CASSPNNSPLHF; DNA: TGTGCCAGCAGCCCTAATAATTCACCCCTCCACTTT